Sequencing of this T cell receptor (beta chain) was carried out in a study of blood T cell repertoires in COVID-19. For the study at large: There were acute and convalescent COVID-19 samples, and they came from the United States, Italy and Spain.

The ends were cut back, 0 bases at V and 4 bases at J, with 8 bases in the middle. Germline loops: CDR1 MNHNS, CDR2 SASEGT. This CDR3 spans 14 amino acids. The table came from immunoSEQ multiplex PCR; TCRdb's copy has only in-frame clones and leaves some out. The sample contains about 210,000 clones, 85% to 90% of which appear only once. A single count supports this clone. The clonotype was recovered from a man aged 60 to 75 who had recovered from COVID-19. The chain combines TRBV6-1 with TRBJ2-3, with D uncertain. The sample was peripheral blood. The DNA for the CDR3 is TGTGCCAGCAGTGAAGCGAGAAGAGCAGATACGCAGTATTTT. Translation: CASSEARRADTQYF.